The T cell receptor beta chain described here comes from a study of blood T cell repertoires in COVID-19. The wider study: COVID-19 samples collected from the United States, Italy and Spain covered acute and convalescent phases. PBMCs, B-cell-depleted T cells, or T cells were the source of the cDNA or gDNA that made up the material.

Assay used: immunoSEQ multiplex PCR; TCRdb lists only in-frame clones, some missing. Altogether approximately 460,000 clones are present, roughly 87% being singletons, with the ten largest covering around 0.9%. Seattle cases were enrolled at active infection and followed longitudinally. This sequence originates from a man between 18 and 35 years old with COVID-19, enrolled during active disease. Sequencing was carried out using peripheral blood.

The CDR3 loop reads CAISERNEQFF. The CDR3 nucleotides are TGTGCCATCAGTGAGCGGAATGAGCAGTTCTTC. The rearrangement links TRBV10-3 to TRBJ2-1; D not certain. This CDR3 spans 11 amino acids. Trimming took off 2 bases at V and 7 bases at J, with 3 bases between the two ends. Germline-derived CDR1 and CDR2 are ENHRY and SYGVKD.